Following are 31 T cell receptor beta chains from one sample sequenced in a study of blood T cell repertoires in COVID-19. Measured with immunoSEQ multiplex PCR; TCRdb has only the in-frame clones, and not every one. Among roughly 400,000 clones listed, more than 80% were seen once. Sequenced material: PBMCs or T cells enriched from blood (not recorded which). The receptors were sampled from a man aged 25 to 40 who had recovered from COVID-19.

V is TRBV11-2 and J is TRBJ2-5, with 8 bases matching TRBD2. The CDR3 runs 16 residues. The V gene end was trimmed by 0 bases and the J gene end by 6 bases; junction bases not matched to a gene: 9. Germline lookup yields CDR1 SGHAT and CDR2 FQNNGV. As DNA, the CDR3 is TGTGCCAGCAGCTTAGATAAGATAGGGACTAGTAAGACCCAGTACTTC. This encodes CASSLDKIGTSKTQYF.

This chain joins TRBV5-1 and TRBJ1-5; the match to TRBD1 covers 7 bases. After removal of 0 bases from V and 5 bases from J, the junction contained 2 bases not matched to a gene. Germline CDR1 reads SGHRS; CDR2 reads YFSETQ. CDR3 size: 14 residues. The CDR3 protein is CASSLAGGDQPQHF. Written as DNA, the CDR3 is TGCGCCAGCAGCTTGGCAGGGGGAGATCAGCCCCAGCATTTT. The full variable domain, completed using reference TRBV5-1 and TRBJ1-5, is KAGVTQTPRYLIKTRGQQVTLSCSPISGHRSVSWYQQTPGQGLQFLFEYFSETQRNKGNFPGRFSGRQFSNSRSEMNVSTLELGDSALYLCASSLAGGDQPQHFGDGTRLSIL.

The chain has TRBV27 and TRBJ1-6; D remains ambiguous. V was cut by 2 bases and J by 11 bases, with 25 bases left in between. The CDR3 spans 18 residues. Germline values: CDR1 MNHEY, CDR2 SMNVEV (reference sequence). The CDR3 coding sequence is TGTGCCAGCAGTTTACACCCTACCGGTCGGGTAGGAATTGCACCCCTCCACTTT. The encoded protein is CASSLHPTGRVGIAPLHF.

As for this clone: The same CDR3 arises from other DNA sequences in this sample as well. The chain has TRBV9 and TRBJ2-7; perhaps TRBD2 as D (6 bases). V was trimmed by 0 bases and J by 0 bases, leaving 7 bases between them. This CDR3 is 14 amino acids long. Germline V gives CDR1 SGDLS, CDR2 YYNGEE. The CDR3 DNA sequence: TGTGCCAGCAGCGTAGGTAGCGGCTCCTACGAGCAGTACTTC. Residues: CASSVGSGSYEQYF.

The chain uses TRBV6-5 and TRBJ1-2; D gene unclear. Germline V gene lookup returns CDR1 MNHEY and CDR2 SVGAGI. The CDR3 runs to 12 residues. Trimming stripped 7 bases from V and 2 bases from J, with 8 bases between. CDR3 loop: CASTAGNYGYTF. DNA for the CDR3: TGTGCCAGCACCGCGGGAAACTATGGCTACACCTTC.

The gene calls are TRBV4-1 and TRBJ1-5; a possible D gene is TRBD1 (5 bases). The V gene's germline CDR1 is MGHRA and CDR2 YSYEKL. This CDR3 spans 16 amino acids. Trimming removed 4 bases from V and 0 bases from J, with 13 bases in between. The CDR3 here is CASSREGQNSNQPQHF. The CDR3 nucleotides are TGCGCCAGCAGCCGGGAGGGGCAGAATAGCAATCAGCCCCAGCATTTT.

The V call is TRBV28, the J call TRBJ1-1; D gene unclear. The CDR3 has 13 amino acids. Per germline, CDR1 MDHEN and CDR2 SYDVKM. Trimming took 5 bases from V and 0 from J, leaving 7 bases between them. The CDR3 DNA follows: TGTGCCAGCAGTGCCCACATGAACACTGAAGCTTTCTTT. This gives the protein CASSAHMNTEAFF. The full variable domain, completed using reference TRBV28 and TRBJ1-1, is DVKVTQSSRYLVKRTGEKVFLECVQDMDHENMFWYRQDPGLGLRLIYFSYDVKMKEKGDIPEGYSVSREKKERFSLILESASTNQTSMYLCASSAHMNTEAFFGQGTRLTVV.

This clone was counted once. The chain links TRBV2 to TRBJ1-1; no clear D gene. V lost 0 bases to trimming and J lost 11 bases, with 10 bases between them. CDR1 and CDR2 (germline): SNHLY, FYNNEI. The CDR3 length is 12 residues. CDR3 sequence: CASSEAPRGAFF. Here the CDR3 DNA reads TGTGCCAGCAGTGAAGCGCCCCGAGGGGCTTTCTTT.

The chain links TRBV20-1 to TRBJ2-7; D may be TRBD2 (5 bases). V was cut by 3 bases and J by 0 bases, with 9 bases left in between. The germline V gene has CDR1 DFQATT and CDR2 SNEGSKA (reference sequence). The CDR3 is 13 amino acids. CDR3 protein: CSASSASSYEQYF. As DNA, the CDR3 is TGCAGTGCTAGTAGCGCTAGCTCCTACGAGCAGTACTTC.

The V call is TRBV28, the J call TRBJ1-2, with a possible D match to TRBD1 (5 bases). Germline V gene lookup returns CDR1 MDHEN and CDR2 SYDVKM. The CDR3 is 13 residues long. V lost 3 bases, J lost 7 bases, and 12 bases lay in between. The CDR3 protein is CASSFAGVGGYTF. The CDR3 DNA reads as TGTGCCAGCAGTTTCGCGGGGGTAGGTGGCTACACCTTC.

This clone was observed once. The J gene is TRBJ2-7, the V gene TRBV28; weak D call: TRBD1 (6 bases). Germline V lookup: CDR1 MDHEN, CDR2 SYDVKM. V was clipped by 9 bases and J by 1 base, with 22 bases between them. The CDR3 length is 16 residues. CDR3 in amino acids: CASVSQVGTLSYEQYF. The DNA for the CDR3 is TGTGCCAGTGTTTCACAGGTGGGGACACTATCCTACGAGCAGTACTTC.

The genes are TRBV27 and TRBJ2-3; 8 bases fit TRBD2. Trimming took 7 bases from V and 6 from J; bases not matched to a gene: 12. Germline values: CDR1 MNHEY, CDR2 SMNVEV (reference sequence). The CDR3 covers 15 residues. The CDR3 sequence: CASTAYERERDTQYF. CDR3 DNA sequence: TGTGCCAGCACCGCTTATGAGCGGGAGAGGGATACGCAGTATTTT.

This clone was detected a few times. This chain links TRBV4-2 with TRBJ2-7, with 9 bases that match TRBD2. The V segment lost 2 bases and the J segment 4 bases; nucleotides outside the gene matches: 12. Germline V gives CDR1 LGHNA, CDR2 YNFKEQ. CDR3 length: 17 amino acids. The CDR3 nucleotides are TGTGCCAGCAGCCAACGGTTGAATTTAGCGGGAGTATACGAGCAGTACTTC. It encodes CASSQRLNLAGVYEQYF.

The chain recombines TRBV7-2 with TRBJ2-3, with TRBD2 matching over 11 bases. CDR3 size: 15 residues. Germline CDR1 and CDR2: SGHTA and FQGNSA. V lost 2 bases to trimming and J lost 6 bases; unmatched junction nucleotides: 4. DNA for the CDR3: TGTGCCAGCAGCTTAAGGACTAGCGGGTGGGATACGCAGTATTTT. Its translation is CASSLRTSGWDTQYF.

The CDR3 sequence: CASSLTGSGNTIYF. DNA for the CDR3: TGCGCCAGCAGCTTAACAGGCTCTGGAAACACCATATATTTT. V is TRBV5-1 and J is TRBJ1-3, with a tentative D call TRBD1 (5 bases). Germline-derived CDR1 and CDR2 are SGHRS and YFSETQ. The CDR3 is 14 residues long. V lost 2 bases and J 0 bases, leaving 6 bases between the germline ends.

The chain has TRBV13 and TRBJ1-1; D not resolved. CDR1 is PRHDT and CDR2 is FYEKMQ in the germline V gene (reference sequence). The CDR3 sequence is 12 residues long. The V end lost 5 bases, the J end lost 7 bases, and 11 bases lay between the germline ends. The CDR3 DNA reads as TGTGCCAGCAGCCCCCGGGTGATTGAAGCTTTCTTT. Its translation is CASSPRVIEAFF.

V usage is TRBV11-2 and J usage is TRBJ1-4; D remains ambiguous. Trimming removed 1 base from V and 6 bases from J, with 12 bases in between. Germline V gives CDR1 SGHAT, CDR2 FQNNGV. This CDR3 has 15 residues. This CDR3 reads CASSLGGSGYEKLFF. The CDR3 DNA follows: TGTGCCAGCAGCTTAGGCGGGTCGGGCTATGAAAAACTGTTTTTT.

The chain links TRBV27 to TRBJ1-5, with D unclear. CDR1 MNHEY and CDR2 SMNVEV come from the germline V gene (reference sequence). The CDR3 extends over 14 amino acids. Trimming pared 1 base from V and 4 bases from J, leaving 8 bases between. The CDR3: CASSLLSQNQPQHF. As DNA, the CDR3 is TGTGCCAGCAGTTTATTGTCACAAAATCAGCCCCAGCATTTT.

The chain has TRBV5-1 and TRBJ1-4; 10 bases agree with TRBD1. Germline values: CDR1 SGHRS, CDR2 YFSETQ. Trimming cost V 3 bases and J 2 bases; bases outside gene matches: 4. The CDR3 is 16 amino acids. The CDR3 DNA reads TGCGCCAGCAGCTCGGACAGGGGGGCCACTAATGAAAAACTGTTTTTT. Translating gives CASSSDRGATNEKLFF. Complete variable domain (other parts from reference TRBV5-1 and TRBJ1-4): KAGVTQTPRYLIKTRGQQVTLSCSPISGHRSVSWYQQTPGQGLQFLFEYFSETQRNKGNFPGRFSGRQFSNSRSEMNVSTLELGDSALYLCASSSDRGATNEKLFFGSGTQLSVL.

The chain combines TRBV6-4 with TRBJ1-6; D ambiguous. Trimming removed 4 bases from V and 7 bases from J, with 14 bases in between. The CDR3 loop spans 15 amino acids. Germline V gene lookup returns CDR1 MRHNA and CDR2 SNTAGT. CDR3 amino acids: CASSVDFLPNSPLHF. CDR3 nucleotides: TGTGCCAGCAGTGTTGACTTTCTCCCAAATTCACCCCTCCACTTT.

The J gene is TRBJ2-1, the V gene TRBV3-1 (or the pseudogene TRBV3-2), with TRBD2 identical over 9 bases. This CDR3 contains 16 residues. Trimming cost V 1 base and J 3 bases; bases outside gene matches: 4. Germline V gene lookup returns CDR1 LGHDT and CDR2 YNNKEL (reference sequence). DNA for the CDR3: TGTGCCAGCAGCCAAGGACCTAGCGGGAACTACAATGAGCAGTTCTTC. It encodes CASSQGPSGNYNEQFF.

The chain links TRBV24-1 to TRBJ2-7; weak D call: TRBD2 (5 bases). Germline V CDR1 and CDR2: KGHDR, SFDVKD. The CDR3 totals 13 residues. The ends were cut back, 9 bases at V and 0 bases at J, with 11 bases in the middle. The DNA for the CDR3 is TGTGCCACCGGGTCGGGAAGCTCCTACGAGCAGTACTTC. Translated, it gives CATGSGSSYEQYF.

V is TRBV6-5 and J is TRBJ1-2; D ambiguous. Germline V gene lookup returns CDR1 MNHEY and CDR2 SVGAGI. Trimming cost V 6 bases and J 2 bases, with 13 bases left between them. This CDR3 has 14 amino acids. This CDR3 reads CASRGGLENYGYTF. In DNA, the CDR3 is TGTGCCAGCAGAGGAGGCCTCGAAAACTATGGCTACACCTTC.

CDR3 region: CSVAQGLDGNYGYTF. CDR3 bases: TGCAGCGTGGCACAGGGGCTAGATGGTAACTATGGCTACACCTTC. This chain uses TRBV29-1 with TRBJ1-2; TRBD1 matches at 7 bases. V was pared by 6 bases and J by 1 base, with 11 bases of the junction left unmatched. Germline V CDR1 and CDR2: SQVTM, ANQGSEA. CDR3 size: 15 residues.

The chain carries TRBV12-5 and TRBJ2-5; TRBD2 aligns across 8 bases. Germline V lookup: CDR1 LGHNT, CDR2 FRNRAP. The J segment lost 4 bases and the V segment lost 0 bases, leaving 7 bases of the junction unmatched. The CDR3 contains 16 residues. The CDR3 bases are TGTGCTAGTGGTTTGGTAGCAAGCGGGAGAGCAGAGACCCAGTACTTC. Protein sequence: CASGLVASGRAETQYF.

The genes are TRBV3-1 (or the pseudogene TRBV3-2) and TRBJ2-1, with 13 bases fitting TRBD2. CDR1 LGHDT and CDR2 YNNKEL come from the germline V gene (reference sequence). This CDR3 region has 15 residues. With 4 bases clipped from V and 5 bases from J, the junction kept 2 bases outside the gene matches. In nucleotides, the CDR3 is TGTGCCAGCAGCCCGGGACTAGCGGGGAACAATGAGCAGTTCTTC. Protein: CASSPGLAGNNEQFF.

The rearrangement joins TRBV2 to TRBJ1-1; the D is unclear. V was cut by 7 bases and J by 0 bases, with 6 bases left in between. The CDR3 consists of 12 residues. Per the germline V gene, CDR1 is SNHLY and CDR2 is FYNNEI. The CDR3 DNA reads TGTGCCAGCACGGGGATGAACACTGAAGCTTTCTTT. This sequence encodes CASTGMNTEAFF.

This rearrangement joins TRBV7-9 to TRBJ1-2, with D tentatively TRBD1 (6 bases). Trimming removed 1 base at V and 4 bases at J, with 13 bases between. In germline, CDR1 is SEHNR, CDR2 FQNEAQ (reference sequence). The CDR3 has 15 residues. CDR3 sequence reads: CASSLGQEIFYGYTF. As DNA, the CDR3 is TGTGCCAGCAGCTTAGGACAGGAGATATTCTATGGCTACACCTTC.

J is TRBJ1-4 and V is TRBV30; weak D call: TRBD1 (6 bases). Germline CDR1 reads GTSNPN; CDR2 reads SVGIG (reference sequence). Between the trimmed V and J ends, which lost 0 bases and 10 bases, there was a span of 21 bases. This CDR3 spans 16 amino acids. This CDR3 is CAWSVVTGSNVGKLFF. CDR3 bases: TGTGCCTGGAGTGTTGTAACAGGGAGCAACGTGGGAAAACTGTTTTTT. Complete variable domain (other parts from reference TRBV30 and TRBJ1-4): SQTIHQWPATLVQPVGSPLSLECTVEGTSNPNLYWYRQAAGRGLQLLFYSVGIGQISSEVPQNLSASRPQDRQFILSSKKLLLSDSGFYLCAWSVVTGSNVGKLFFGSGTQLSVL.

Concerning this clone: This sample also contains other DNA sequences that code for the same CDR3. This chain joins TRBV30 and TRBJ1-1; possible D gene TRBD1, 6 bases. CDR1 and CDR2 (germline): GTSNPN, SVGIG (reference sequence). V shed 0 bases and J shed 1 base, with 6 bases lying between them. This CDR3 comprises 13 residues. The DNA of the CDR3 is TGTGCCTGGAGTGTACAGGGGAACACTGAAGCTTTCTTT. This sequence encodes CAWSVQGNTEAFF.

The chain combines TRBV10-2 with TRBJ2-7; TRBD2 aligns across 7 bases. The V segment lost 5 bases and the J segment 0 bases; nucleotides outside the gene matches: 10. Per the germline V gene, CDR1 is WSHSY and CDR2 is SAAADI. The CDR3 extends over 16 amino acids. DNA for the CDR3: TGCGCCAGCAGTTGGCTAGCGGAAGCCCACTCCTACGAGCAGTACTTC. Protein product: CASSWLAEAHSYEQYF.